The clone carrying this T cell receptor beta chain has at least ten counts. The V and J ends lost 4 bases and 8 bases respectively, with 16 bases between them. There are 14 residues in the CDR3. Germline V gene data show CDR1 as SGHRS and CDR2 as YFSETQ. This sample is part of a study of neurological immune-mediated disorders. TCRdb called the 5' RACE reads again in MiXCR, with one record for every CDR3 protein. The sample has tens of thousands of distinct CDR3 sequences; about 2.5% are singletons. The chain uses TRBV5-1 and TRBJ2-1; possibly TRBD1 for D (6 bases). The sequence was obtained from a woman between 25 and 40 years old with multiple sclerosis. The sequencing input was PBMCs. CDR3 in DNA: TGCGCCAGCAGCGTAACGCAGGGGAGCTATGAGCAGTTCTTC. Its protein product is CASSVTQGSYEQFF.